These 21 T cell receptor beta chains share one sample of origin, sequenced in a study of T-cell memory formation after mild COVID-19. Using its own MiXCR run on the 5' RACE reads, TCRdb lists one record per CDR3 protein. This table has around 450,000 distinct CDR3 sequences, less than 25% appearing once. Sequencing input: PBMCs or a T cell subset sorted from them (not recorded which). The receptor set was obtained from an adult woman who had mild COVID-19 (a few samples of this study predate the infection). Cell type and time point are not known.

This clonotype was counted between two and nine times. V and J are TRBV5-1 and TRBJ1-2; D is uncertain. The CDR3 runs to 12 residues. Deletions cut 0 bases from V and 6 bases from J, with 6 bases between. Germline V gives CDR1 SGHRS, CDR2 YFSETQ. The CDR3 region is CASSLEGNGYTF. The CDR3 nucleotides are TGCGCCAGCAGCTTGGAGGGAAATGGCTACACCTTC.

This clonotype was detected a few times. V gene TRBV7-9 combines with J gene TRBJ2-3; D call uncertain. Germline CDR1 SEHNR, CDR2 FQNEAQ (reference sequence). V was trimmed by 0 bases and J by 0 bases, leaving 7 bases between them. The CDR3 is 15 amino acids. The CDR3 spells CASSLAPQSTDTQYF. In DNA form, the CDR3 reads TGTGCCAGCAGCTTAGCTCCCCAGAGCACAGATACGCAGTATTTT.

This clonotype was detected only a few times. This chain connects TRBV5-6 to TRBJ1-5; TRBD1 might be the D (6 bases). This CDR3 is 16 amino acids long. Deletions cut 4 bases from V and 4 bases from J, with 18 bases between. Germline CDR1 reads SGHDT; CDR2 reads YYEEEE. The DNA of the CDR3 is TGTGCCAGCAGCCAAGGGGGGCGCGGTAGGAATCAGCCCCAGCATTTT. This gives the protein CASSQGGRGRNQPQHF.

This sequence joins TRBV15 and TRBJ2-5, with D possibly TRBD1 on 6 matching bases. This CDR3 is 19 amino acids long. Germline CDR1 reads LNHNV; CDR2 reads YYDKDF (reference sequence). V shed 0 bases and J shed 3 bases, with 23 bases lying between them. The CDR3 nucleotides are TGTGCCACCAGCAGAGATCTTAGTGTGACAAGGGGGATAGAAGAGACCCAGTACTTC. Protein sequence: CATSRDLSVTRGIEETQYF.

The chain combines TRBV2 with TRBJ1-2; TRBD1 is a possible D gene (6 bases). Germline V CDR1 and CDR2: SNHLY, FYNNEI. This CDR3 has 15 residues. Trimming stripped 2 bases from V and 8 bases from J, with 18 bases between. CDR3 sequence: CASSEYRGPSSGYTF. For the CDR3, the DNA is TGTGCCAGCAGTGAATATCGGGGGCCGTCTTCCGGCTACACCTTC. The whole variable domain, filled in from reference TRBV2 and TRBJ1-2, reads EPEVTQTPSHQVTQMGQEVILRCVPISNHLYFYWYRQILGQKVEFLVSFYNNEISEKSEIFDDQFSVERPDGSNFTLKIRSTKLEDSAMYFCASSEYRGPSSGYTFGSGTRLTVV.

The CDR3 DNA is TGTGCCAGCAGCGTATCCCGGACAGAGAACACAGATACGCAGTATTTT. Amino acid sequence: CASSVSRTENTDTQYF. V gene TRBV9 combines with J gene TRBJ2-3; tentatively, D is TRBD1 (6 bases). Deletions cut 1 base from V and 2 bases from J, with 14 bases between. The CDR3 sequence is 16 residues long. The V gene's germline CDR1 is SGDLS and CDR2 YYNGEE. Full variable domain (outside the CDR3, taken from reference TRBV9 and TRBJ2-3): DSGVTQTPKHLITATGQRVTLRCSPRSGDLSVYWYQQSLDQGLQFLIQYYNGEERAKGNILERFSAQQFPDLHSELNLSSLELGDSALYFCASSVSRTENTDTQYFGPGTRLTVL.

The sample holds a few counts of this clonotype. This chain uses TRBV4-1 with TRBJ2-1; D possibly corresponds to TRBD2 (6 bases). Trimming shortened V by 1 base and J by 8 bases, and 15 bases separated the two germline ends. This CDR3 has 15 amino acids. Germline loops: CDR1 MGHRA, CDR2 YSYEKL. The CDR3 region is CASSQAETRGYEQFF. The CDR3, as DNA: TGCGCCAGCAGCCAAGCCGAGACTAGGGGCTATGAGCAGTTCTTC.

This clonotype was seen a handful of times. This rearrangement joins TRBV9 to TRBJ1-5; 7 nucleotides line up with TRBD1. The V and J ends lost 3 bases and 3 bases, in that order; junction bases with no gene match: 3. The germline V gene encodes CDR1 SGDLS and CDR2 YYNGEE. The CDR3 is 14 residues long. CDR3 in amino acids: CASSGTGANQPQHF. The DNA for the CDR3 is TGTGCCAGCAGCGGTACAGGGGCCAATCAGCCCCAGCATTTT.

This chain joins TRBV29-1 and TRBJ2-3, with D perhaps matching TRBD1 (6 bases). The CDR3 length is 14 residues. Germline values: CDR1 SQVTM, CDR2 ANQGSEA. The V and J ends lost 3 bases and 2 bases respectively, with 12 bases between them. The CDR3: CSVDGGGYTDTQYF. The CDR3 region has the DNA TGCAGCGTTGATGGGGGCGGGTACACAGATACGCAGTATTTT.

This chain uses TRBV7-9 with TRBJ2-4; possibly TRBD1 or TRBD2 for D (5 bases each). From germline, CDR1 is SEHNR and CDR2 FQNEAQ (reference sequence). The CDR3 is made up of 16 amino acids. The V end lost 6 bases, the J end lost 3 bases, and 18 bases lay between the germline ends. The CDR3 bases are TGTGCCAGCAGACCTCCGTCGGGACGGGGCAAAAACATTCAGTACTTC. Protein: CASRPPSGRGKNIQYF.

There are a few counts of this clonotype. This chain links TRBV25-1 with TRBJ1-1; the match to TRBD1 covers 7 bases. This CDR3 comprises 14 residues. The trim removed 8 bases at V and 5 bases at J, leaving 11 bases unmatched. Germline V gene lookup returns CDR1 MGHDK and CDR2 SYGVNS. DNA of the CDR3: TGTGCCAGCGGTCGACAGGGCCAGAGGACTGAAGCTTTCTTT. It codes for CASGRQGQRTEAFF.

V and J are TRBV12-3 or TRBV12-4 and TRBJ1-6; tentatively, D is TRBD1 (6 bases). The CDR3 runs 14 residues. Deletions cut 7 bases from V and 6 bases from J, with 13 bases between. This chain's CDR3 is CASTRKGGNSPLHF. CDR3 nucleotide sequence: TGTGCCAGCACCCGGAAGGGGGGTAATTCACCCCTCCACTTT.

At least ten counts were recorded for this clonotype. V usage is TRBV7-8 and J usage is TRBJ2-3; 7 nucleotides line up with TRBD2. V lost 2 bases and J lost 1; bases outside the gene matches: 6. Germline values: CDR1 SGHVS, CDR2 FQNEAQ. The CDR3 covers 16 residues. The CDR3 sequence: CASSLPGGTGTDTQYF. CDR3 DNA sequence: TGTGCCAGCAGCTTACCGGGGGGAACGGGCACAGATACGCAGTATTTT.

J is TRBJ1-5 and V is TRBV7-9; D unclear. The CDR3 extends over 14 amino acids. V lost 7 bases and J lost 7, with 17 bases in between. Germline-derived CDR1 and CDR2 are SEHNR and FQNEAQ (reference sequence). The CDR3 bases are TGTGCCAGCACCCTGGGAGACCCCGGGCAGCCCCAGCATTTT. Amino acid sequence: CASTLGDPGQPQHF.

This rearrangement joins TRBV6-5 to TRBJ2-5; D is undetermined. V dropped 0 bases and J dropped 1 base, with 12 bases sitting between them. Germline V gives CDR1 MNHEY, CDR2 SVGAGI. CDR3 length: 16 amino acids. The CDR3, as DNA: TGTGCCAGCAGTTACTCTTTTACTTCCGGCCAAGAGACCCAGTACTTC. This translates into CASSYSFTSGQETQYF.

CDR3 nucleotides: TGCGCCAGCAGCCCAATGACAGGGGTGAACACTGAAGCTTTCTTT. It encodes CASSPMTGVNTEAFF. This chain uses TRBV5-1 with TRBJ1-1, with TRBD1 identical over 8 bases. Per germline, CDR1 SGHRS and CDR2 YFSETQ. This CDR3 comprises 15 residues. V shed 4 bases and J 0 bases; nucleotides not matched to a gene: 5.

CDR3 residues: CASSPTGGPEKLFF. The CDR3 nucleotides are TGTGCCAGCAGTCCGACAGGGGGCCCGGAAAAACTGTTTTTT. This chain joins TRBV12-3 or TRBV12-4 and TRBJ1-4; 10 nucleotides match TRBD1. CDR3 length: 14 residues. V gave up 5 bases and J gave up 8 bases; unmatched junction bases: 5.

This clonotype was observed a few times. V is TRBV20-1 and J is TRBJ1-1; 9 bases agree with TRBD1. Looked up from germline, CDR1 is DFQATT and CDR2 is SNEGSKA (reference sequence). There are 15 residues in the CDR3. Trimming removed 5 bases from V and 3 bases from J; junction bases left unmatched: 10. CDR3 in amino acids: CSAGGQGGVYTEAFF. As DNA, the CDR3 is TGCAGTGCTGGGGGACAGGGAGGGGTGTACACTGAAGCTTTCTTT.

The rearrangement uses TRBV7-9 and TRBJ1-5, with D perhaps TRBD1 (5 bases). Germline values: CDR1 SEHNR, CDR2 FQNEAQ (reference sequence). Trimming left V 5 bases short and J 9 bases short, with 11 bases between. The length of the CDR3 is 12 residues. CDR3 in amino acids: CASSPGGGPQHF. The CDR3 nucleotides are TGTGCCAGCAGCCCCGGGGGGGGGCCCCAGCATTTT.

The rearrangement links TRBV9 to TRBJ2-3; 7 bases match TRBD2. CDR1 is SGDLS, CDR2 YYNGEE, per germline. The length of the CDR3 is 17 residues. V dropped 0 bases and J dropped 2; count of bases not matched to a gene: 9. CDR3 amino acids: CASSVDIPSGVTDTQYF. The CDR3 coding sequence is TGTGCCAGCAGCGTAGATATCCCTAGCGGTGTCACAGATACGCAGTATTTT. The whole variable domain, filled in from reference TRBV9 and TRBJ2-3, reads DSGVTQTPKHLITATGQRVTLRCSPRSGDLSVYWYQQSLDQGLQFLIQYYNGEERAKGNILERFSAQQFPDLHSELNLSSLELGDSALYFCASSVDIPSGVTDTQYFGPGTRLTVL.

The J gene is TRBJ2-1, the V gene TRBV20-1, with no clear D. Trimming cost V 3 bases and J 0 bases, with 12 bases left between them. The CDR3 sequence is 15 residues long. Germline loops: CDR1 DFQATT, CDR2 SNEGSKA (reference sequence). The CDR3 region is CSASNVGSSYNEQFF. CDR3 sequence (DNA): TGCAGTGCTAGCAATGTGGGAAGCTCCTACAATGAGCAGTTCTTC.